The present TCR beta chain was sequenced within a study of sequential checkpoint blockade in melanoma (dated by TCRdb to about 2019). Background for the entire study: Patients were randomized 1:1 to first-line nivolumab followed by ipilimumab (arm A) or ipilimumab followed by nivolumab (arm B). Maintenance nivolumab was given following each of the two trial sequences. DNA from 75 to 100 melanoma tumor samples collected before treatment underwent TCRbeta immunosequencing. Matched tumor biopsies were taken from some 22 patients before treatment and at week 13, after single-agent nivolumab (arm A) or ipilimumab (arm B). The same lesion was the source of around 80% of the matched pre- and post-treatment tumor biopsy pairs. Results the study describes overall, beyond this receptor: Achieving clinical benefit was about 30 times more likely for patients whose tumor T-cell fraction and clonality increased by week 13. Tumor T-cell fraction and clonality correlated with PD-L1 staining and CD8+ T-cell counts but not with mutational load. Among patients in the nivolumab-first arm (arm A), tumor TIL clonality before treatment was associated with response (P = .04). Within-arm analyses of tumor T-cell fraction were limited by small sample sizes and reduced statistical power. Larger, independent patient cohorts are needed to validate the response-prediction model that combines TCR metrics and mutation burden.

As to this clone: What antigen it recognizes has not been identified. No base-level quality is on record; no much larger clone is a single base apart.

The sample's treatment or condition label, in plain terms: randomized to nivolumab then ipilimumab (arm A) or the reverse (arm B). Prior DNA-damaging chemotherapy had not been received by any trial patient. Samples were obtained from patients with melanoma enrolled in CheckMate 064, a randomized, open-label phase II trial of sequential checkpoint blockade. Genomic DNA from formalin-fixed paraffin-embedded (FFPE) tissue samples was used for tumor TCR sequencing. The immunoSEQ Assay was used to immunosequence TCRbeta CDR3 regions from genomic DNA. Before high-throughput sequencing, genomic DNA was amplified using bias-controlled multiplex PCR. The original methods were these. To quantify the absolute abundance of each unique TCRbeta CDR3 region, the sequences were collapsed and filtered. Clonality, defined as 1 minus Pielou's evenness, was calculated using only productive rearrangements. To compute tumor T-cell fraction, TCRbeta template counts were normalized to usable DNA, with usable DNA estimated from several housekeeping genes. A previously published method was used to identify clones with significantly greater frequencies in on-treatment samples than in baseline samples. TCRdb's version of the immuneACCESS table is confined to in-frame rearrangements and falls short of the full clone set. An unresolved V gene accounts for under half of the shortfall where checked; the remainder is of unknown origin. The V and J calls and clone size were taken over from that table, and D and trimming were inferred from the DNA. This sample comprises approximately 3,600 clones, 30% to 40% of them detected only once. The ten most abundant clones make up about 31% of the sample.

The germline V gene supplies CDR1 ENHRY and CDR2 SYGVKD. Ends trimmed: V by 1 base, J by 2 bases; bases unmatched to a gene: 5. The CDR3 holds 16 amino acids from the cysteine to the phenylalanine. Just CDR3 DNA is preserved here, 48 bases in frame from base 1. The receptor's source is a human donor with melanoma. Sequenced material: tumor tissue (inferred from file names), taken from a patient given nivolumab and ipilimumab in sequence. Recombination connected TRBV10-3 to TRBJ1-5; 7 bases in the middle match TRBD1. The DNA reads TGTGCCATCAGTGAGTTTGGACAGGTCGGCAATCAGCCCCAGCATTTT. Its amino acids are CAISEFGQVGNQPQHF.